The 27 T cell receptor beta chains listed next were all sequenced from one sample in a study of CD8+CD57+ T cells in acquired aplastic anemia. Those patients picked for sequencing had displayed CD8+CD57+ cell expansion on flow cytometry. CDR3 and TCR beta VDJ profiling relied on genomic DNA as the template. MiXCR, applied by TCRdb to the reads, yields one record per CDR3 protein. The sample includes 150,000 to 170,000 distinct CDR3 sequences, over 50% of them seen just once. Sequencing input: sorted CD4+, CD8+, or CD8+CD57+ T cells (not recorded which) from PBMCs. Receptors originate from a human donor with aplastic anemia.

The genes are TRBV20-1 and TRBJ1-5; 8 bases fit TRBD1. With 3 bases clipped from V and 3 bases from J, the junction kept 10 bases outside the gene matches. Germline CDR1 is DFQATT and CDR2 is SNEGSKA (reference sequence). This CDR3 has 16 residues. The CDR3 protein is CSASWTGKGNNQPQHF. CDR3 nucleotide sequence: TGCAGTGCTAGCTGGACAGGGAAGGGAAACAATCAGCCCCAGCATTTT.

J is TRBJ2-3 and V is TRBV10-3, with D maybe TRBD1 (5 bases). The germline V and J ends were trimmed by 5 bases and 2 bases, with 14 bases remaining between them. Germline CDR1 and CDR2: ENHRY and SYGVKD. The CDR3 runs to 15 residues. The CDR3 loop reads CAISSEDKITDTQYF. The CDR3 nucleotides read TGTGCCATCAGTTCAGAGGACAAGATCACAGATACGCAGTATTTT.

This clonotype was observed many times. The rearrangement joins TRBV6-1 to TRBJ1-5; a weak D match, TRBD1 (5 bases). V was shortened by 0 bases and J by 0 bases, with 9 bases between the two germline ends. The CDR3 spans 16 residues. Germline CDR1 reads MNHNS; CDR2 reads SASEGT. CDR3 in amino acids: CASSEAGRISNQPQHF. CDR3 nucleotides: TGTGCCAGCAGTGAAGCGGGACGGATTAGCAATCAGCCCCAGCATTTT.

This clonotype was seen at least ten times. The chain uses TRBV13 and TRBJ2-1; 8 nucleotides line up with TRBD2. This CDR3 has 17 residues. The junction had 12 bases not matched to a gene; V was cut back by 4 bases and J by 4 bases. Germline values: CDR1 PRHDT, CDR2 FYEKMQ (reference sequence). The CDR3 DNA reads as TGTGCCAGCAGCTCCCCCCTAAGCGGGAGCCCTTACAATGAGCAGTTCTTC. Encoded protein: CASSSPLSGSPYNEQFF.

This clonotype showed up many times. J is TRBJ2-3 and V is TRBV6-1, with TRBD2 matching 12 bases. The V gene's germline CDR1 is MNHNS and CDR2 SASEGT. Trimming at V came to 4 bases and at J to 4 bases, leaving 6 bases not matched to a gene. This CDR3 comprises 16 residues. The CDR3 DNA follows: TGTGCCAGCAGTGGGACTAGCGGGGACCTACCAGATACGCAGTATTTT. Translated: CASSGTSGDLPDTQYF.

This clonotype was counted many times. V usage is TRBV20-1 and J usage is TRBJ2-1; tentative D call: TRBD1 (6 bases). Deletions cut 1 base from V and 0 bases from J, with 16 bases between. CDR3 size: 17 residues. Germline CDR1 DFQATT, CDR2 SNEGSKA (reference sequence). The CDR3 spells CSARGTVGLFSYNEQFF. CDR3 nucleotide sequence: TGCAGTGCTAGAGGGACAGTGGGTCTGTTCTCCTACAATGAGCAGTTCTTC.

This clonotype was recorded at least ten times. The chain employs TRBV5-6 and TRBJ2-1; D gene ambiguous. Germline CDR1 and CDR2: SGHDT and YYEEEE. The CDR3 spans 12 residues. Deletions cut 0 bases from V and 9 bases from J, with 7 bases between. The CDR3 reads CASSLVSAEQFF. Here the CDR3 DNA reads TGTGCCAGCAGCTTGGTGTCGGCTGAGCAGTTCTTC.

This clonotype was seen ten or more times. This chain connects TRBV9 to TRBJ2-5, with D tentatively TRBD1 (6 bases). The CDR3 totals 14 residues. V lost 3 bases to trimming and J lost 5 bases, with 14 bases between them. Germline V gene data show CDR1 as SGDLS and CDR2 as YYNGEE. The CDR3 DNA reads TGTGCCAGCAGCGGAGGGGGTATGGGGGAGACCCAGTACTTC. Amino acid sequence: CASSGGGMGETQYF.

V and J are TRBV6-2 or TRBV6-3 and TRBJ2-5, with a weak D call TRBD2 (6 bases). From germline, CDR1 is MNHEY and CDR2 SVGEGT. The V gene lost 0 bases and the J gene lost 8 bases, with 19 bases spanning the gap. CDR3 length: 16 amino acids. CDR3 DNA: TGTGCCAGCAGTTACTCGAAGGGGACGGGAGCGTCAACCCAGTACTTC. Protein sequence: CASSYSKGTGASTQYF.

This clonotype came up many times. CDR3 nucleotide sequence: TGCAGTGCTAGAGAGACAGGGGGGTGGACTGAAGCTTTCTTT. Its translation: CSARETGGWTEAFF. This sequence joins TRBV20-1 and TRBJ1-1; TRBD1 aligns across 9 bases. This CDR3 contains 14 residues. The trim removed 0 bases at V and 5 bases at J, leaving 4 bases unmatched. Germline V gene sequence: CDR1 DFQATT, CDR2 SNEGSKA (reference sequence).

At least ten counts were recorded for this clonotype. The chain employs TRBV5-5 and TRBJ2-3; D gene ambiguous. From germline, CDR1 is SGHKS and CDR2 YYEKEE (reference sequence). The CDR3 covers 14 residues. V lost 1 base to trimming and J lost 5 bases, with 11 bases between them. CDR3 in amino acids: CASSLRPAVDTQYF. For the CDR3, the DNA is TGTGCCAGCAGCTTGAGGCCCGCGGTAGATACGCAGTATTTT.

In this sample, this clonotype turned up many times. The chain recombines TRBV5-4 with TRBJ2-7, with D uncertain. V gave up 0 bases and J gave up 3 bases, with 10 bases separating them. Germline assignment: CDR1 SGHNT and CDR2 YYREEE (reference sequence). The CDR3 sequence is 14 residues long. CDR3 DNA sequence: TGTGCCAGCAGCTTGGATGAACAAGGCTACGAGCAGTACTTC. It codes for CASSLDEQGYEQYF.

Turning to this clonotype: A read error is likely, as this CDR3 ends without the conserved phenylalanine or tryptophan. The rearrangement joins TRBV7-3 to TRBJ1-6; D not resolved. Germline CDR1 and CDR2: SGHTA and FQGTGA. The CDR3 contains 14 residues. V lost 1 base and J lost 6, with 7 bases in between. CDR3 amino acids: CASSLRQTNSPLHS. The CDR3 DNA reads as TGTGCCAGCAGCTTAAGGCAGACTAATTCACCCCTCCACTCT.

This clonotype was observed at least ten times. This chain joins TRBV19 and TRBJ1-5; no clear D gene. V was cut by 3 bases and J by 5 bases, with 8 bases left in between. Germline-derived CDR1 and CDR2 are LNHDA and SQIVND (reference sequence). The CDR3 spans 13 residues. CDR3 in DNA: TGTGCCAGTAGTATGTCCCATGATCAGCCCCAGCATTTT. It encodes CASSMSHDQPQHF.

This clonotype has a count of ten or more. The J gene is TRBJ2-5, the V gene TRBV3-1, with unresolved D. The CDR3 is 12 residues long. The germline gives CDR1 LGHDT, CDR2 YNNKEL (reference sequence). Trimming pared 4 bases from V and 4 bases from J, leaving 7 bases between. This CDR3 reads CASSPLGETQYF. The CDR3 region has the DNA TGTGCCAGCAGCCCCTTGGGAGAGACCCAGTACTTC.

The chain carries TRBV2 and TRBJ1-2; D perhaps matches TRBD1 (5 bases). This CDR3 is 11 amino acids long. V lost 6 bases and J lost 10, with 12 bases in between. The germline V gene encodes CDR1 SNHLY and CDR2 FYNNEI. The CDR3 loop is CASSEQVAYTF. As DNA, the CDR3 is TGTGCCAGCAGCGAACAGGTTGCCTACACCTTC.

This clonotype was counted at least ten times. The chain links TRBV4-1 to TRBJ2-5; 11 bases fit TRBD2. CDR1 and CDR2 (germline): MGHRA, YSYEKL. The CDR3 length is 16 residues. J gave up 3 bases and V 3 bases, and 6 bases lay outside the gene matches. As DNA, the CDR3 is TGCGCCAGCAGCCATGCGAGTAGCGGGGGGGAAGAGACCCAGTACTTC. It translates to CASSHASSGGEETQYF.

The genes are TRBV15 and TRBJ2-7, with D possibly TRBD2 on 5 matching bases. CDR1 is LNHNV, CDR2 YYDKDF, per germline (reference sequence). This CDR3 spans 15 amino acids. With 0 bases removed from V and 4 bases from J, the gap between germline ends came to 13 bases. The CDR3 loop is CATSRDNEGMYEQYF. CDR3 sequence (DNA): TGTGCCACCAGCAGAGATAATGAGGGAATGTACGAGCAGTACTTC.

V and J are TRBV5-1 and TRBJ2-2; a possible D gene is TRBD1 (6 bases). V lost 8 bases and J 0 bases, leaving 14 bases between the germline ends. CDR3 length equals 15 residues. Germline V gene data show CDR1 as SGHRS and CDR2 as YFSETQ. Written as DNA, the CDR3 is TGCGCCAGTCGGGCAGGGACACCGAACACCGGGGAGCTGTTTTTT. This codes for CASRAGTPNTGELFF. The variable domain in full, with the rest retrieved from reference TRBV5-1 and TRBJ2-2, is KAGVTQTPRYLIKTRGQQVTLSCSPISGHRSVSWYQQTPGQGLQFLFEYFSETQRNKGNFPGRFSGRQFSNSRSEMNVSTLELGDSALYLCASRAGTPNTGELFFGEGSRLTVL.

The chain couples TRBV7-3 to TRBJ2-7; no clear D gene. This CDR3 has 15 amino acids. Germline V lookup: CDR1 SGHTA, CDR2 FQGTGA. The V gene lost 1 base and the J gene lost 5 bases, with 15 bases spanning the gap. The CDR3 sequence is CASSLRSSREDEQYF. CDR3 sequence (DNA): TGTGCCAGCAGCTTAAGGTCGTCCCGTGAGGACGAGCAGTACTTC. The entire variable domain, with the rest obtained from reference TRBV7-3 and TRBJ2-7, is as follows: GAGVSQTPSNKVTEKGKYVELRCDPISGHTALYWYRQSLGQGPEFLIYFQGTGAADDSGLPNDRFFAVRPEGSVSTLKIQRTERGDSAVYLCASSLRSSREDEQYFGPGTRLTVT.

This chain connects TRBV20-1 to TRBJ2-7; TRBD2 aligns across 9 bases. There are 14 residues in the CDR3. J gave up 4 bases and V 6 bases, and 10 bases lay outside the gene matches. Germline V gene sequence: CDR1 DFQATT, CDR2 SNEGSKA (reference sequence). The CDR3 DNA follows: TGCAGTGCAATGGGCGGGAGGGCGGTTTACGAGCAGTACTTC. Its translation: CSAMGGRAVYEQYF.

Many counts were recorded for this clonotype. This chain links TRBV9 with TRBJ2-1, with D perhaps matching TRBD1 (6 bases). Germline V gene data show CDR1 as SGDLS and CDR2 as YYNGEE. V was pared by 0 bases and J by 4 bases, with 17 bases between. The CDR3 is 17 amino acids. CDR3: CASSVAHQGPRYNEQFF. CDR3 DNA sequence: TGTGCCAGCAGCGTAGCCCATCAGGGGCCGAGGTACAATGAGCAGTTCTTC. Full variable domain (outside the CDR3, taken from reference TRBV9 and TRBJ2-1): DSGVTQTPKHLITATGQRVTLRCSPRSGDLSVYWYQQSLDQGLQFLIQYYNGEERAKGNILERFSAQQFPDLHSELNLSSLELGDSALYFCASSVAHQGPRYNEQFFGPGTRLTVL.

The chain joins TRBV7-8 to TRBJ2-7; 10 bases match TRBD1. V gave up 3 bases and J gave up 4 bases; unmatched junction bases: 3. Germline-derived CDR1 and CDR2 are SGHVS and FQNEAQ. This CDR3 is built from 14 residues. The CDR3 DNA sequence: TGTGCCAGCAGCTTCGGGACAGGGGAATACGAGCAGTACTTC. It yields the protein CASSFGTGEYEQYF.

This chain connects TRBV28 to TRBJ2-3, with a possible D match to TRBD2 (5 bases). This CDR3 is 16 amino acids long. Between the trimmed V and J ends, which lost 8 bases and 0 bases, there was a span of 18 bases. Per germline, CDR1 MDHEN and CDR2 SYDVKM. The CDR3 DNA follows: TGTGCCAGCGGAGGCGACCCTATGGGAAGCACAGATACGCAGTATTTT. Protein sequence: CASGGDPMGSTDTQYF.

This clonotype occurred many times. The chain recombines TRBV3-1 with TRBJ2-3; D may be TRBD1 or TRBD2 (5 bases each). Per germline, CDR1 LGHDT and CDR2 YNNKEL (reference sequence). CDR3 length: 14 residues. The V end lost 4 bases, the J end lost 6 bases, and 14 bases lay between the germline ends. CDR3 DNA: TGTGCCAGCAGCCTCGGGACCCACGGGGATACGCAGTATTTT. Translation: CASSLGTHGDTQYF.

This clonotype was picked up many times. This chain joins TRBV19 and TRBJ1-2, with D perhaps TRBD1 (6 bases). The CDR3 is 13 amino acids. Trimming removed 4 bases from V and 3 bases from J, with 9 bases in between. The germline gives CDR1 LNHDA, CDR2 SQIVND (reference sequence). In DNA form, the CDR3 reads TGTGCCAGTAGTAAACAGGGCTACTATGGCTACACCTTC. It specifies CASSKQGYYGYTF. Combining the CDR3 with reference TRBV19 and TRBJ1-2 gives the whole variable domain DGGITQSPKYLFRKEGQNVTLSCEQNLNHDAMYWYRQDPGQGLRLIYYSQIVNDFQKGDIAEGYSVSREKKESFPLTVTSAQKNPTAFYLCASSKQGYYGYTFGSGTRLTVV.

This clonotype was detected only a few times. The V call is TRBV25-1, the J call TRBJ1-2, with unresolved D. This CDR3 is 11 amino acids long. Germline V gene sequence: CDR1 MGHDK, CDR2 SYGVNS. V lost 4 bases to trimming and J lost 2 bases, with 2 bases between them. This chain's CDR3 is CASSVNYGYTF. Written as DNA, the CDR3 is TGTGCCAGCAGTGTCAACTATGGCTACACCTTC.